Sequencing of this T cell receptor beta chain was carried out in a study of blood T cell repertoires in COVID-19. In the study overall: Specimens from acute and convalescent COVID-19 originated in the United States, Italy and Spain.

The cohort comprised adults aged roughly 18 to 95 years residing in approximately 25 US areas. Cohort allocation depended upon clinical history that participants reported. Cohort 3 recovered donors had two negative PCRs, clearance, or symptom resolution. In this sample, this clone turned up once. Assay used: immunoSEQ multiplex PCR; TCRdb lists only in-frame clones, some missing. Seen here are more than 85,000 clones, around 85% observed once, and the top ten hold under 3.5%. Germline lookup yields CDR1 LNHDA and CDR2 SQIVND (reference sequence). The CDR3 spans 14 residues. V lost 7 bases to trimming and J lost 7 bases, with 19 bases between them.

The sample comprised PBMCs or T cells enriched from blood (not recorded which). The clonotype originates from a woman between 50 and 59 years old who had recovered from COVID-19. This rearrangement joins TRBV19 to TRBJ1-1; D is unclear. CDR3: CASTWGGSGSEAFF. The CDR3 nucleotides are TGTGCCAGTACCTGGGGAGGGTCTGGTAGTGAAGCTTTCTTT.